The rows below give T cell receptor beta chains drawn from one sample of a study of cytomegalovirus exposure and HLA in healthy donors. Some clones are missing from TCRdb's copy, which holds only in-frame ones; the method was immunoSEQ multiplex PCR. The repertoire includes 150,000 to 200,000 clones, more than 80% of them detected once, and 13% sits in the top ten. Material: PBMCs. These receptors originate from a woman between 45 and 65 years old in good health and CMV-seronegative. CDR3s include the opening cysteine and the closing phenylalanine or tryptophan. Fields, in order: clone size, J gene, D gene, V gene, CDR3 DNA, CDR3 protein. The D gene is left open where the match is weak. Not all rows give a size; the values are once, few, many and, for expanded clones, a class.

size: NA
J: TRBJ1-2
D: NA
V: TRBV18
DNA: TGTGCCAGCTCACCACTGCGACAGCTCGACTATGGCTACACCTTC
CDR3: CASSPLRQLDYGYTF

size: NA
J: TRBJ1-1
D: NA
V: TRBV9
DNA: TGTGCCAGCAGCGTGGGGAGGCTCGACACTGAAGCTTTCTTT
CDR3: CASSVGRLDTEAFF

size: once
J: TRBJ1-1
D: TRBD1
V: TRBV6-1
DNA: TGTGCCAGCAGTTCGACAGGGGGCACTGAAGCTTTCTTT
CDR3: CASSSTGGTEAFF

size: NA
J: TRBJ1-2
D: NA
V: TRBV5-6
DNA: TGTGCCAGCAGCTTGGGGGACACTCTACTCCCCTATGGCTACACCTTC
CDR3: CASSLGDTLLPYGYTF

size: NA
J: TRBJ1-2
D: NA
V: TRBV6-5
DNA: TGTGCCAGCAGTTATCAGGGCAGTTTCGGTGGCTACACCTTC
CDR3: CASSYQGSFGGYTF

size: NA
J: TRBJ2-2
D: NA
V: TRBV7-9
DNA: TGTGCCAATAAGCGAGGAAGCGCGAACACCGGGGAGCTGTTTTTT
CDR3: CANKRGSANTGELFF

size: NA
J: TRBJ1-1
D: NA
V: TRBV5-6
DNA: TGTGCCAGCAGCTTGGGGGCGCCTTTTAATACTGAAGCTTTCTTT
CDR3: CASSLGAPFNTEAFF

size: NA
J: TRBJ2-3
D: NA
V: TRBV7-2
DNA: TGTGCCAGCAGCTCACCCGGGGGCACAGATACGCAGTATTTT
CDR3: CASSSPGGTDTQYF

size: NA
J: TRBJ1-5
D: NA
V: TRBV18
DNA: TGTGCCAGCTCTCTAGGGGTCACGGGCAATCAGCCCCAGCATTTT
CDR3: CASSLGVTGNQPQHF

size: NA
J: TRBJ2-7
D: NA
V: TRBV2
DNA: TGTGCCAGCAGTGATTCGAGTCTAGGTGACGAGCAGTACTTC
CDR3: CASSDSSLGDEQYF

size: NA
J: TRBJ1-1
D: TRBD1
V: TRBV6-8
DNA: TGTGCCAGCAGTTACACGGACAGGGAGTTCATGAACACTGAAGCTTTCTTT
CDR3: CASSYTDREFMNTEAFF

size: NA
J: TRBJ1-1
D: NA
V: TRBV5-1
DNA: TGCGCCAGCAGCTTGGCCGGTGCCACTGAAGCTTTCTTT
CDR3: CASSLAGATEAFF

size: NA
J: TRBJ2-7
D: TRBD2
V: TRBV5-1
DNA: TGCGCCAGTACTGGGGGTAGCGGGAGTTCCTACGAGCAGTACTTC
CDR3: CASTGGSGSSYEQYF

size: once
J: TRBJ2-1
D: TRBD1
V: TRBV29-1
DNA: TGCAGCGTTGTTCGGACAGGGATGGGCAATGAGCAGTTCTTC
CDR3: CSVVRTGMGNEQFF

size: NA
J: TRBJ2-5
D: NA
V: TRBV11-2
DNA: TGTGCCAGCAGCTTAGGAGATAACAGAATGGAGACCCAGTACTTC
CDR3: CASSLGDNRMETQYF

size: NA
J: TRBJ2-7
D: TRBD2
V: TRBV19
DNA: TGTGCCAGTAGTCCTAGCGGGAGGGCCCGGGAGCAGTACTTC
CDR3: CASSPSGRAREQYF

size: NA
J: TRBJ1-2
D: TRBD1
V: TRBV7-2
DNA: TGTGCCAGCAGCGAGGGGGCAGATAACTATGGCTACACCTTC
CDR3: CASSEGADNYGYTF

size: NA
J: TRBJ1-5
D: TRBD1
V: TRBV7-8
DNA: TGTGCCAGCAGCTTAGAGACAGGGTTCCAGCCCCAGCATTTT
CDR3: CASSLETGFQPQHF

size: NA
J: TRBJ2-3
D: NA
V: TRBV11-3
DNA: TGTGCCAGCAGCTTACGGTCAGGGCCTACAGATACGCAGTATTTT
CDR3: CASSLRSGPTDTQYF

size: NA
J: TRBJ2-7
D: NA
V: TRBV21-1
DNA: TGTGCCAGCAGCAACCCCGGCTACGAGCAGTACTTC
CDR3: CASSNPGYEQYF

size: NA
J: TRBJ1-3
D: TRBD1
V: TRBV6-1
DNA: TGTGCCAGCAATTTTGACAGGGACGGAAACACCATATATTTT
CDR3: CASNFDRDGNTIYF

size: NA
J: TRBJ1-6
D: TRBD1
V: TRBV11-3
DNA: TGTGCCAGCAGCCCCGGGACAGGGAGTAATTCACCCCTCCACTTT
CDR3: CASSPGTGSNSPLHF

size: NA
J: TRBJ1-2
D: NA
V: TRBV28
DNA: TGTGCCAGCAGTTTATGGGCAGATCATGGCTACACCTTC
CDR3: CASSLWADHGYTF

size: NA
J: TRBJ2-7
D: NA
V: TRBV5-4
DNA: TGTGCCAGCAGCTTGGCCGGCCCCCAGGGCGAGCAGTACTTC
CDR3: CASSLAGPQGEQYF

size: NA
J: TRBJ1-5
D: TRBD1
V: TRBV9
DNA: TGTGCCAGCAGCGAAGCAGGGGGCGTAAATCAGCCCCAGCATTTT
CDR3: CASSEAGGVNQPQHF

size: NA
J: TRBJ2-3
D: NA
V: TRBV7-2
DNA: TGTGCCAGCAGTTCCGGGATCGACACAGATACGCAGTATTTT
CDR3: CASSSGIDTDTQYF

size: NA
J: TRBJ1-3
D: NA
V: TRBV9
DNA: TGTGCCAGCAGCGTAGCAGGGGACGGAAACACCATATATTTT
CDR3: CASSVAGDGNTIYF

size: NA
J: TRBJ2-7
D: TRBD1
V: TRBV2
DNA: TGTGCCAGCAGTCTCGGGACAGGGCAGCACGAGCAGTACTTC
CDR3: CASSLGTGQHEQYF

size: once
J: TRBJ2-5
D: TRBD1
V: TRBV11-3
DNA: TGTGCCTCGTCAAACAGGGGTCAAGAGACCCAGTACTTC
CDR3: CASSNRGQETQYF

size: NA
J: TRBJ1-6
D: TRBD1
V: TRBV7-2
DNA: TGTGCCAGCAGCTGGACGGGACAGGGAAGTTATTCACCCCTCCACTTT
CDR3: CASSWTGQGSYSPLHF

size: NA
J: TRBJ1-5
D: NA
V: TRBV19
DNA: TGTGCCAGCGTAGGGGGAATTAGCAATCAGCCCCAGCATTTT
CDR3: CASVGGISNQPQHF

size: NA
J: TRBJ1-1
D: NA
V: TRBV5-5
DNA: TGTGCCAGCAGCGAGCAGGGCCTCGGGGAAGCTTTCTTT
CDR3: CASSEQGLGEAFF

size: NA
J: TRBJ1-6
D: TRBD1
V: TRBV2
DNA: TGTGCCAGCAGATACAGGGGGCAAACACCCCTCCACTTT
CDR3: CASRYRGQTPLHF

size: once
J: TRBJ2-7
D: TRBD2
V: TRBV7-2
DNA: TGTGCCAGCAGCCTTGTAGGCGGGGGGGCCTACGAGCAGTACTTC
CDR3: CASSLVGGGAYEQYF

size: NA
J: TRBJ2-7
D: NA
V: TRBV29-1
DNA: TGCAGCGCCGGCGCTAGCGAGAGCTCCTACGAGCAGTACTTC
CDR3: CSAGASESSYEQYF

size: NA
J: TRBJ1-1
D: NA
V: TRBV18
DNA: TGTGCCAGCTCGGCCGGGACAGAAGCTTTCTTT
CDR3: CASSAGTEAFF

size: NA
J: TRBJ1-1
D: TRBD1
V: TRBV19
DNA: TGTGCCAGTAGCCGACAGGGGGCGAACACTGAAGCTTTCTTT
CDR3: CASSRQGANTEAFF

size: NA
J: TRBJ2-5
D: NA
V: TRBV23-1
DNA: TGCGCCAGCCCCTCCCCAGAGACCCAGTACTTC
CDR3: CASPSPETQYF

size: NA
J: TRBJ2-7
D: NA
V: TRBV19
DNA: TGTGCCAGTAGTATCGGGGGCTACGAGCAGTACTTC
CDR3: CASSIGGYEQYF

size: once
J: TRBJ1-1
D: TRBD1
V: TRBV10-2
DNA: TGCGCCAGCAGTGAGGAGGGTACCGCAGGGGGCACTGAAGCTTTCTTT
CDR3: CASSEEGTAGGTEAFF

size: NA
J: TRBJ1-1
D: NA
V: TRBV4-1
DNA: TGCGCCAGCAGCCAATCACCAGGGATCTTAAGGGTAACTGAAGCTTTCTTT
CDR3: CASSQSPGILRVTEAFF

size: NA
J: TRBJ1-2
D: NA
V: TRBV29-1
DNA: TGCAGCGTTGAAGATCTAGCGAGGGGCTACACCTTC
CDR3: CSVEDLARGYTF

size: NA
J: TRBJ1-1
D: NA
V: TRBV25-1
DNA: TGTGCCAGCAGTGAACATCCCAACACTGAAGCTTTCTTT
CDR3: CASSEHPNTEAFF

size: NA
J: TRBJ2-2
D: TRBD1
V: TRBV7-9
DNA: TGTGCCAGCAGCCCTAGGACAGGAACCGGGGAGCTGTTTTTT
CDR3: CASSPRTGTGELFF

size: once
J: TRBJ2-7
D: NA
V: TRBV7-2
DNA: TGTGCCAGCAGCTTCCCAACAGGGAATTCGCACGAGCAGTACTTC
CDR3: CASSFPTGNSHEQYF

size: NA
J: TRBJ2-2
D: NA
V: TRBV5-1
DNA: TGCGCCAGCAGCTTGGGTAGCGAACTAACCGGGGAGCTGTTTTTT
CDR3: CASSLGSELTGELFF

size: NA
J: TRBJ2-5
D: NA
V: TRBV19
DNA: TGTGCCAGTAGCCCTCTGGAGGGCGAGGAGACCCAGTACTTC
CDR3: CASSPLEGEETQYF

size: NA
J: TRBJ2-5
D: TRBD1
V: TRBV7-2
DNA: TGTGCCAGCAGCCGACAGGGGGCAGAGACCCAGTACTTC
CDR3: CASSRQGAETQYF

size: NA
J: TRBJ2-4
D: TRBD1
V: TRBV19
DNA: TGTGCCAGTAGTATCTCAGGGGGCGGTTTCATTCAGTACTTC
CDR3: CASSISGGGFIQYF

size: NA
J: TRBJ1-2
D: NA
V: TRBV2
DNA: TGTGCCAGCAGGGAGGTGGACTATGGCTACACCTTC
CDR3: CASREVDYGYTF